The clone carrying this T cell receptor beta chain has at least ten counts. Its cognate antigen is unknown. This sample was taken from a study of T cell repertoires in cytomegalovirus infection. Study information: Matching HLA type, along with CMV infection, was indicated by public TCR beta signatures.

Findings and caveats of the study: Summed public TCR beta family frequency identified CMV carriers bearing the relevant HLA. Dominating the ex vivo response were TCR beta clonotypes that were CMV-specific and HLA-C-restricted.

One entry per CDR3 protein, called by TCRdb with MiXCR from the reads. The table has approximately 730,000 distinct CDR3 sequences, roughly 36% seen once. Sequenced material: cultured PBMCs, taken from culture after CMV antigen stimulation. The TCR comes from a human donor in good health (CMV status not recorded). Some clones in this sample may be carry-over from other donors' samples.

The CDR3 DNA reads as TGTGCCAGCAGCTTATCGACCAATCAGCCCCAGCATTTT. Translating gives CASSLSTNQPQHF. This chain joins TRBV7-2 and TRBJ1-5; no clear D. V lost 2 bases and J lost 3, with 5 bases in between. Germline V gene sequence: CDR1 SGHTA, CDR2 FQGNSA. This CDR3 comprises 13 residues.